This record concerns one T cell receptor (beta chain) sequence. As yet, its antigen is unknown. The data stem from a study of CD8+CD57+ T cells in acquired aplastic anemia. Profiles of TCR beta VDJ and CDR3 were generated from a genomic DNA template. TCRdb independently ran MiXCR on the reads; one entry per CDR3 protein. The sample consists of some 410,000 distinct CDR3 sequences, 55% to 70% of them appearing once. Study-level results: Between patients and controls, CD8+ Simpson's diversity did not vary significantly.

Germline V gene sequence: CDR1 DFQATT, CDR2 SNEGSKA (reference sequence). This CDR3 has 13 amino acids. Unmatched junction bases numbered 7, after V lost 4 bases and J lost 7 bases. Sequenced: sorted CD4+, CD8+, or CD8+CD57+ T cells (not recorded which) from PBMCs. This sequence was found in a human donor in good health, serving as a control. The rearrangement uses TRBV20-1 and TRBJ1-5; 7 bases fit TRBD1. CDR3 nucleotide sequence: TGCAGTGCTATGAGGGACAGAATACAGCCCCAGCATTTT. It translates to CSAMRDRIQPQHF.